What follows are 23 T cell receptor beta chains derived from one specimen sequenced in a study of HIV-infected children after antiretroviral therapy interruption. The TCR library was built from RNA with a 3' RACE protocol and unique molecular identifiers. TCRdb re-derived calls from the 3' RACE reads in MiXCR, one entry per CDR3 protein. The data hold around 3,900 distinct CDR3 sequences, with approximately 5% observed a single time. Indicated treatment: PENTA 11 planned treatment interruption arm or continuous ART arm. The starting material was CD45RO+ CD8+ T cells from PBMCs, pooled from several time points, obtained from a donor given antiretroviral therapy, either interrupted or continuous. This sample's subset: memory CD8+ CD45RO+ CD45RA- T cells. These TCRs come from a pool of human donors with HIV.

This clonotype was observed at least ten times. The rearrangement links TRBV3-1 to TRBJ2-1; D gene uncertain. Per the germline V gene, CDR1 is LGHDT and CDR2 is YNNKEL (reference sequence). This CDR3 has 14 residues. Trimming removed 2 bases at V and 3 bases at J, with 8 bases between. In DNA form, the CDR3 reads TGTGCCAGCAGCCAATCCCCGTACTACAATGAGCAGTTCTTC. This encodes CASSQSPYYNEQFF.

In its sample, this clonotype was seen a few times. This chain connects TRBV6-1 to TRBJ2-2; perhaps TRBD1 as D (6 bases). CDR3 length: 13 amino acids. With 5 bases removed from V and 6 bases from J, the gap between germline ends came to 10 bases. Per the germline V gene, CDR1 is MNHNS and CDR2 is SASEGT. Here the CDR3 reads CASSNRESGELFF. In DNA form, the CDR3 reads TGTGCCAGCAGTAACAGGGAATCCGGGGAGCTGTTTTTT.

This clonotype is medium-sized by share. The rearrangement links TRBV7-9 to TRBJ1-2; D gene uncertain. Trimming cost V 5 bases and J 6 bases, with 10 bases left between them. The CDR3 is 12 amino acids. CDR1 is SEHNR and CDR2 is FQNEAQ in the germline V gene (reference sequence). CDR3 residues: CASSLYTDGYTF. CDR3 DNA: TGTGCCAGCAGCCTATATACAGATGGCTACACCTTC.

This clonotype appeared many times. This chain uses TRBV5-1 with TRBJ2-2, with D perhaps matching TRBD1 or TRBD2 (6 bases each). V lost 2 bases and J lost 5, with 10 bases in between. Germline CDR1 SGHRS, CDR2 YFSETQ. The CDR3 has 14 residues. The CDR3 DNA sequence: TGCGCCAGCAGCTTCGGGGGCGCAACCGGGGAGCTGTTTTTT. Translation gives CASSFGGATGELFF.

In this sample, this clonotype is medium-sized (0.01 to 0.1%). The chain uses TRBV11-2 and TRBJ2-1; either TRBD1 or TRBD2 may fit D (5 bases each). CDR1 is SGHAT and CDR2 is FQNNGV in the germline V gene. Deletions cut 5 bases from V and 3 bases from J, with 14 bases between. This CDR3 is built from 15 residues. The CDR3 loop reads CASSPRTGLYNEQFF. The CDR3 DNA follows: TGTGCCAGCAGCCCGCGCACAGGACTCTACAATGAGCAGTTCTTC.

This rearrangement joins TRBV19 to TRBJ2-7; D is unresolved. Trimming pared 4 bases from V and 2 bases from J, leaving 9 bases between. This CDR3 spans 13 amino acids. CDR1 is LNHDA and CDR2 is SQIVND in the germline V gene (reference sequence). The CDR3 sequence: CASSNRAPYEQYF. Here the CDR3 DNA reads TGTGCCAGTAGTAACCGGGCGCCCTACGAGCAGTACTTC. Complete variable domain (other parts from reference TRBV19 and TRBJ2-7): DGGITQSPKYLFRKEGQNVTLSCEQNLNHDAMYWYRQDPGQGLRLIYYSQIVNDFQKGDIAEGYSVSREKKESFPLTVTSAQKNPTAFYLCASSNRAPYEQYFGPGTRLTVT.

Within the sample, this clonotype is large. The rearrangement links TRBV9 to TRBJ2-3, with 8 bases identical to TRBD2. The V gene end was trimmed by 1 base and the J gene end by 2 bases; junction bases not matched to a gene: 3. The germline gives CDR1 SGDLS, CDR2 YYNGEE. The CDR3 loop spans 15 amino acids. CDR3 sequence reads: CASSVLAGPTDTQYF. In DNA, the CDR3 is TGTGCCAGCAGCGTACTAGCGGGCCCCACAGATACGCAGTATTTT.

This clonotype was observed at least ten times. This chain connects TRBV7-2 to TRBJ2-1; D is ambiguous. Germline assignment: CDR1 SGHTA and CDR2 FQGNSA. The CDR3 consists of 15 residues. Trimming removed 3 bases at V and 0 bases at J, with 9 bases between. In DNA, the CDR3 is TGTGCCAGCAGCTTTTTAATCCACTCCTACAATGAGCAGTTCTTC. Translating it yields CASSFLIHSYNEQFF.

This clonotype was counted between two and nine times. The chain couples TRBV30 to TRBJ1-2; 9 bases are shared with TRBD1. The germline CDR1 and CDR2 sequences are GTSNPN and SVGIG (reference sequence). The V and J ends lost 4 bases and 4 bases, in that order; junction bases with no gene match: 7. The CDR3 length is 14 residues. The CDR3 reads CAWTTGTGSYGYTF. CDR3 bases: TGTGCCTGGACGACCGGGACAGGGTCCTATGGCTACACCTTC. Based on the CDR3 plus reference TRBV30 and TRBJ1-2, the full variable domain is SQTIHQWPATLVQPVGSPLSLECTVEGTSNPNLYWYRQAAGRGLQLLFYSVGIGQISSEVPQNLSASRPQDRQFILSSKKLLLSDSGFYLCAWTTGTGSYGYTFGSGTRLTVV.

By its share, this clonotype is medium-sized. The CDR3 loop is CASTGTQSYF. CDR3 in DNA: TGTGCCAGCACCGGGACACAATCGTACTTC. The chain links TRBV9 to TRBJ2-7; tentatively, D is TRBD1 (6 bases). Germline lookup yields CDR1 SGDLS and CDR2 YYNGEE. V was pared by 6 bases and J by 12 bases, with 13 bases between. The CDR3 runs to 10 residues.

This clonotype appeared many times. The chain has TRBV27 and TRBJ2-7, with D possibly matching TRBD2 (5 bases). Germline-derived CDR1 and CDR2 are MNHEY and SMNVEV (reference sequence). The CDR3 has 13 residues. V was trimmed by 3 bases and J by 6 bases, leaving 12 bases between them. The CDR3 DNA sequence: TGTGCCAGCAGTTTTACCGCCGCGGGCGAGCAGTACTTC. Its protein is CASSFTAAGEQYF.

This clonotype was counted at least ten times. This chain links TRBV7-3 with TRBJ2-3, with D hard to call. This CDR3 contains 13 residues. V lost 1 base and J 3 bases, leaving 5 bases between the germline ends. The germline gives CDR1 SGHTA, CDR2 FQGTGA. CDR3 in amino acids: CASSLIGTDTQYF. The CDR3 nucleotides read TGTGCCAGCAGCTTAATCGGGACAGATACGCAGTATTTT.

Judged by abundance, this clonotype is medium-sized. This chain connects TRBV27 to TRBJ2-1; the D gene could be TRBD1 or TRBD2 (7 bases each). The germline V gene encodes CDR1 MNHEY and CDR2 SMNVEV (reference sequence). The CDR3 runs 15 residues. V was shortened by 3 bases and J by 6 bases, with 15 bases between the two germline ends. The CDR3 here is CASSLTGRGINEQFF. DNA of the CDR3: TGTGCCAGCAGTTTGACAGGGAGGGGTATCAATGAGCAGTTCTTC.

This clonotype was picked up many times. V is TRBV20-1 and J is TRBJ2-7; the match to TRBD1 covers 8 bases. The V and J ends lost 4 bases and 4 bases, in that order; junction bases with no gene match: 6. CDR3 length equals 13 residues. CDR1 DFQATT and CDR2 SNEGSKA come from the germline V gene (reference sequence). This chain's CDR3 is CSAIGQGGYEQYF. The DNA for the CDR3 is TGCAGTGCTATTGGACAGGGTGGTTACGAGCAGTACTTC.

Many counts were recorded for this clonotype. The gene calls are TRBV25-1 and TRBJ1-6; unclear D gene. This CDR3 has 14 amino acids. Germline V gives CDR1 MGHDK, CDR2 SYGVNS. Trimming removed 0 bases at V and 5 bases at J, with 5 bases between. CDR3 amino acids: CASSEYPDNSPLHF. The DNA for the CDR3 is TGTGCCAGCAGTGAATATCCAGATAATTCACCCCTCCACTTT.

This clonotype appeared many times. V usage is TRBV9 and J usage is TRBJ1-2; D gene uncertain. The CDR3 has 13 residues. V dropped 3 bases and J dropped 6 bases, with 12 bases sitting between them. Germline CDR1 SGDLS, CDR2 YYNGEE. The CDR3 DNA reads as TGTGCCAGCAGCGCCGGGAACCGTCATGGCTACACCTTC. It yields the protein CASSAGNRHGYTF.

This clonotype has more than one count but fewer than ten. The genes are TRBV12-3 or TRBV12-4 and TRBJ1-1, with D possibly TRBD1 on 6 matching bases. Between the trimmed V and J ends, which lost 1 base and 2 bases, there was a span of 8 bases. This CDR3 has 14 residues. The DNA of the CDR3 is TGTGCCAGCAGTTTAGGGGGGGCTAACACTGAAGCTTTCTTT. Amino acids: CASSLGGANTEAFF.

This clonotype is judged medium-sized (0.01 to 0.1%). The junction differs from germline at one of its ends, possibly a read error. The gene calls are TRBV7-2 and TRBJ1-2; D ambiguous. CDR3 length: 11 residues. Germline values: CDR1 SGHTA, CDR2 FQGNSA. The CDR3 DNA sequence: TGTGCCAGGAGCTCCTATCCCGGCTACACCTTC. Protein product: CARSSYPGYTF. Using reference TRBV7-2 and TRBJ1-2 for the parts outside the CDR3, the full variable domain is GAGVSQSPSNKVTEKGKDVELRCDPISGHTALYWYRQSLGQGLEFLIYFQGNSAPDKSGLPSDRFSAERTGGSVSTLTIQRTQQEDSAVYLCARSSYPGYTFGSGTRLTVV.

This clonotype was counted at least ten times. V usage is TRBV20-1 and J usage is TRBJ2-7, with 7 bases fitting TRBD2. This CDR3 comprises 15 residues. V lost 0 bases, J lost 3 bases, and 8 bases stayed unmatched. Germline CDR1 reads DFQATT; CDR2 reads SNEGSKA (reference sequence). In DNA, the CDR3 is TGCAGTGCTAGAGATTATCGGGAGGACTTCTACGAGCAGTACTTC. This codes for CSARDYREDFYEQYF.

This clonotype has just a few counts. The chain couples TRBV20-1 to TRBJ2-4, with TRBD1 matching over 9 bases. CDR1 DFQATT and CDR2 SNEGSKA come from the germline V gene (reference sequence). The CDR3 loop spans 14 amino acids. The junction had 6 bases not matched to a gene; V was cut back by 0 bases and J by 9 bases. CDR3: CSARDGDREVIQYF. CDR3 bases: TGCAGTGCTAGAGATGGGGACAGGGAGGTCATTCAGTACTTC.

This clonotype rates as medium-sized (0.01 to 0.1%). The chain recombines TRBV20-1 with TRBJ2-6; 7 bases map to TRBD1. The CDR3 has 17 amino acids. Unmatched junction bases numbered 5, after V lost 0 bases and J lost 0 bases. The germline CDR1 and CDR2 sequences are DFQATT and SNEGSKA (reference sequence). Written as DNA, the CDR3 is TGCAGTGCTAGAGAGGGACAGCCCTTCTCTGGGGCCAACGTCCTGACTTTC. Its translation is CSAREGQPFSGANVLTF.

This clonotype was found a few times. The chain is built from TRBV6-5 and TRBJ2-3, with D perhaps given as TRBD1 or TRBD2 (6 bases each). The germline V gene encodes CDR1 MNHEY and CDR2 SVGAGI. The CDR3 runs 15 residues. Between the trimmed V and J ends, which lost 3 bases and 1 base, there was a span of 11 bases. CDR3 sequence (DNA): TGTGCCAGCAGTTATGGGGGGCAACGCACAGATACGCAGTATTTT. Encoded protein: CASSYGGQRTDTQYF.

The chain has TRBV5-6 and TRBJ2-7; D remains ambiguous. CDR1 and CDR2 from the germline V gene are SGHDT and YYEEEE. The V end lost 0 bases, the J end lost 3 bases, and 4 bases lay between the germline ends. The CDR3 has 12 amino acids. CDR3 sequence: CASSLASYEQYF. CDR3 bases: TGTGCCAGCAGCTTGGCCAGCTACGAGCAGTACTTC.